Listed below are T cell receptor beta chains from one sample, sequenced in a study of shared clonotypes between healthy human individuals. Method: immunoSEQ multiplex PCR; TCRdb's copy keeps in-frame clones and lacks some. This repertoire shows about half a million clones, about 72% found once; its top ten account for 12%. The sample taken for sequencing was PBMCs. The receptors were sampled from a woman aged 40 to 50 in good health. Some clones in this sample may be carry-over from other donors' samples. Both conserved end residues are trimmed from each CDR3. Only some rows state a clone size, as once, few, many or a class for expanded clones.

V	size	J	CDR3
TRBV6-5	NA	TRBJ1-2	ASSYGQHTRYGYT
TRBV28	NA	TRBJ2-7	ASSWRRDSPRRSFYEQY
TRBV5-1	NA	TRBJ2-7	ASSPAPLAGSYEQY
TRBV27	NA	TRBJ2-6	ASSLSNDGRLSSGANVLT
TRBV5-1	NA	TRBJ2-2	ASSSLALGELF
TRBV19	NA	TRBJ1-2	ASRTQGWIHYGYT
TRBV6-1	NA	TRBJ1-5	ASSPGRFSNQPQH
TRBV15	NA	TRBJ2-3	ATSRGDRGGLTDTQY
TRBV29-1	NA	TRBJ2-7	SVEDREQGMAYEQY
TRBV27	NA	TRBJ1-2	ASMGFYGYT
TRBV6-1	medium-sized	TRBJ2-7	ASSDKGSPSEQY
TRBV11-3	NA	TRBJ2-1	ASSLEARGRPF
TRBV28	NA	TRBJ2-3	ASSTHTDTQY
TRBV18	once	TRBJ1-1	ASSPLTGVTEAF
TRBV11-2	NA	TRBJ1-3	ASRDSSGNTIY
TRBV10-3	NA	TRBJ2-6	AISESMGSGANVLT
TRBV9	NA	TRBJ2-1	ASSIRPGLSYNEQF
TRBV4-2	NA	TRBJ2-1	ASRQEAGRVPLRSDEQF
TRBV6-4	few	TRBJ1-2	ASSDSPGGYGYT
TRBV28	NA	TRBJ1-2	ASSFRRGINYGYT
TRBV19	many	TRBJ1-1	ASTPVPHRGMNTEAF
TRBV5-8	NA	TRBJ2-7	ASSPALRVYEQY
TRBV10-2	NA	TRBJ2-7	ASSDSRYEQY
TRBV27	few	TRBJ2-1	ASSLGGEGSGTYNEQF
TRBV27	NA	TRBJ2-7	ASSLSPGLGGEQY
TRBV19	few	TRBJ2-1	ASSPQSRNNEQF
TRBV6-6	NA	TRBJ2-2	ASSPVAANTGELF
TRBV28	NA	TRBJ2-7	ASRDRGTHEQY
TRBV11-2	NA	TRBJ2-3	ASSLVQSTDTQY
TRBV10-3	NA	TRBJ1-5	AISETLDKGLD
TRBV15	NA	TRBJ2-4	ATSRDTSGRGENIQY
TRBV28	NA	TRBJ1-2	ASSLTGYGYT
TRBV27	many	TRBJ2-1	ASRPHGSGKRNEQF
TRBV27	once	TRBJ1-1	ASSLDHRTEAF
TRBV5-1	NA	TRBJ2-3	ASSSLTDTQY
TRBV28	NA	TRBJ2-7	ASTVRDRGYYEQY
TRBV6-1	many	TRBJ2-4	ASLAGNIQY
TRBV5-1	NA	TRBJ2-7	ASSPGLAGVVGEQY
TRBV7-3	NA	TRBJ2-3	ASSFPYIKGTGTDTQY
TRBV18	NA	TRBJ2-3	ASSPVWGGDTDTQY
TRBV11-2	NA	TRBJ1-2	ASSLRGQRRLRGYT
TRBV14	NA	TRBJ1-2	ASSQDLRNYGYT
TRBV6-4	NA	TRBJ2-7	ASSDFRTSSSYEQY
TRBV29-1	NA	TRBJ1-3	SAGDSRGNTIY
TRBV7-9	NA	TRBJ2-7	ASSLAGALHEQY
TRBV9	NA	TRBJ2-6	ASSVWTGPSGANVLT
TRBV5-6	once	TRBJ2-7	ASSLVATPSYEQY
TRBV11-2	NA	TRBJ2-1	ASSSPGARQF
TRBV9	NA	TRBJ2-1	ASSPGVAGGYGEQF
TRBV11-2	NA	TRBJ2-2	ASSQRLAGAYIPGELF